This TCR beta chain came from a study of lymphopenia after photon versus proton radiotherapy. Regarding this clone: What it recognizes is unknown.

Study-level points and caveats: Proton therapy kept repertoires fairly stable, unlike photons, which gained effector/memory cells. Better survival with proton therapy was suggested as possible, not demonstrated.

Clones were sequenced by immunoSEQ multiplex PCR, and TCRdb holds only the in-frame ones, with some missing. Of roughly 36,000 clones listed, roughly nine tenths are singletons. Trimming removed 0 bases from V and 7 bases from J; junction bases left unmatched: 1. CDR1 is MGHRA, CDR2 YSYEKL, per germline. The CDR3 consists of 15 residues. The clonotype comes from a woman between 50 and 59 years old with pancreatic cancer. The chain uses TRBV4-1 and TRBJ2-1; 12 positions agree with TRBD2. Here the sequenced sample was peripheral blood, taken from a patient treated with photon-based radiotherapy. CDR3 in amino acids: CASSQDTSGRNEQFF. The CDR3 nucleotides are TGCGCCAGCAGCCAAGATACTAGCGGGAGGAATGAGCAGTTCTTC.